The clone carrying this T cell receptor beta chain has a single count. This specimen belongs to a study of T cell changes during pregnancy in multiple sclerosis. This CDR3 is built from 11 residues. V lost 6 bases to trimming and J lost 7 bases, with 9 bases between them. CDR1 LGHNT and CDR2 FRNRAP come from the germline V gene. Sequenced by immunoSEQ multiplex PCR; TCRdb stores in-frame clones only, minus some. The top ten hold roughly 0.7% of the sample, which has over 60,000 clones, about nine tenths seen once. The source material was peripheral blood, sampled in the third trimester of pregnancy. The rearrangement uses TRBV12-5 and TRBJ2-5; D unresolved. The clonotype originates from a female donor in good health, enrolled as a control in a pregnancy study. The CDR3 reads CASGLLGTQYF. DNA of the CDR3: TGTGCTAGTGGGTTACTCGGGACCCAGTACTTC.